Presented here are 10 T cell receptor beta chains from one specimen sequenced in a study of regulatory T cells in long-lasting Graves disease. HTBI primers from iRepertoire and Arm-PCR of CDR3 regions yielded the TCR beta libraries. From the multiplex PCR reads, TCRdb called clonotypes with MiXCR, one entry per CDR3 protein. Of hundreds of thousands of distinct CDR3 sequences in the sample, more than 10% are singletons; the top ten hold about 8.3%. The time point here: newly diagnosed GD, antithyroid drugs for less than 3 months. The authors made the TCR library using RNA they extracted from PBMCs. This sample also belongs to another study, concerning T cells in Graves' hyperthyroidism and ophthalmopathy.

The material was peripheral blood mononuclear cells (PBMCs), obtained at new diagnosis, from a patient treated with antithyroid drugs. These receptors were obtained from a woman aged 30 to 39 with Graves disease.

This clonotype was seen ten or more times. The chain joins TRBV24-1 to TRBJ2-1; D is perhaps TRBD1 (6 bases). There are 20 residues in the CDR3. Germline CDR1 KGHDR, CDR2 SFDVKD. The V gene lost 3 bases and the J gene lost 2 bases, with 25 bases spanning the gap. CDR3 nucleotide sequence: TGTGCCACCAGTGATCCTCGCCCCACAACAGGGAAGGGCCCCTACAATGAGCAGTTCTTC. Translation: CATSDPRPTTGKGPYNEQFF.

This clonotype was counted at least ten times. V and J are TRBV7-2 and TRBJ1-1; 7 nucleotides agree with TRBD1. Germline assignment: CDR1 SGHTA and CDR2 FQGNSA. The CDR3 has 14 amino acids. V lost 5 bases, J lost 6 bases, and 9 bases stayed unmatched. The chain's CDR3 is CASSPGQASSEAFF. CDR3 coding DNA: TGTGCCAGCAGCCCCGGACAGGCGAGCTCTGAAGCTTTCTTT.

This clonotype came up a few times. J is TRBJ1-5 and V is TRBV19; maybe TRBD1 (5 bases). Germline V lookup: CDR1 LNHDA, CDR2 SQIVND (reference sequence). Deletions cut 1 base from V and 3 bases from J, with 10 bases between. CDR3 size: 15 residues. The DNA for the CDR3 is TGTGCCAGTAGTATAGGGAACAGGCACAATCAGCCCCAGCATTTT. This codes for CASSIGNRHNQPQHF.

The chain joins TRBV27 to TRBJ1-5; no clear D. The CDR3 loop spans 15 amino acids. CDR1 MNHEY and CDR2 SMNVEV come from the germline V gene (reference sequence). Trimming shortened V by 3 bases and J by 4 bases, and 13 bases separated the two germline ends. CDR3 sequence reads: CASSLTPGLNQPQHF. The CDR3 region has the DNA TGTGCCAGCAGTTTGACCCCAGGCCTAAATCAGCCCCAGCATTTT.

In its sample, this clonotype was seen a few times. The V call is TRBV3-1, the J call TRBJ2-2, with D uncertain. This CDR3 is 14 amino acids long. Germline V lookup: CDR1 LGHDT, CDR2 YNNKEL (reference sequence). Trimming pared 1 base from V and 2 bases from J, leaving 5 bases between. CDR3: CASSQGINTGELFF. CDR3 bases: TGTGCCAGCAGCCAAGGGATCAACACCGGGGAGCTGTTTTTT.

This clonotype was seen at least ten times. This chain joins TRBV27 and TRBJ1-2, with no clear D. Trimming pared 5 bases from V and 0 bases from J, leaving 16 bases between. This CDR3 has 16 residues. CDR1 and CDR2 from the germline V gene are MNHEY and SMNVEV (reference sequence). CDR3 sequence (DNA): TGTGCCAGCAGTCCGGCCTTAGCTTTGCCTAACTATGGCTACACCTTC. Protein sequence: CASSPALALPNYGYTF.

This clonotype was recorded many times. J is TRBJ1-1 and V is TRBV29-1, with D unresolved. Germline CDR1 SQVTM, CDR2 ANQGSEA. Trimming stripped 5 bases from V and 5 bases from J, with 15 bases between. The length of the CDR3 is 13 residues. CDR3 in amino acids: CSVRASSDTEAFF. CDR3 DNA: TGCAGCGTTCGGGCAAGCTCTGATACTGAAGCTTTCTTT.

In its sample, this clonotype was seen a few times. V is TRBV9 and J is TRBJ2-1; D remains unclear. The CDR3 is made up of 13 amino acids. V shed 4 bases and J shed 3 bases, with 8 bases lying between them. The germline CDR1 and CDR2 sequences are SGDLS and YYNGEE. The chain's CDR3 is CASSRTHYNEQFF. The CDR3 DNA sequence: TGTGCCAGCAGCCGGACCCACTACAATGAGCAGTTCTTC.

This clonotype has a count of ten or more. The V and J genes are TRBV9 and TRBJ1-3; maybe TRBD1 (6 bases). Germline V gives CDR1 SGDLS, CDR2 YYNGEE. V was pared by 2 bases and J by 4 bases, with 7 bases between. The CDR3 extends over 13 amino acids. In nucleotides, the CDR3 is TGTGCCAGCAGCGTGCAGGGGGGAAACACCATATATTTT. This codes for CASSVQGGNTIYF.

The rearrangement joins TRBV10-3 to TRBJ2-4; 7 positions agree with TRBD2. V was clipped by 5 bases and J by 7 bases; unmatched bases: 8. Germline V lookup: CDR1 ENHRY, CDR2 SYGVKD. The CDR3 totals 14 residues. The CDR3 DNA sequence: TGTGCCATCAGTACCAGCGGGACGGAGAACATTCAGTACTTC. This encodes CAISTSGTENIQYF.